This TCR beta chain appears in the sequencing data of a study of OX40 agonist ivuxolimab in advanced cancers. Looking at the study overall: Partial responses were recorded for three patients, including one with hepatocellular carcinoma and two with cutaneous melanoma. Study-level points and caveats: Some of the lowest clonal expansion was seen in partial responders at 0.1-3.0 mg/kg. Averaged across samples, CD8+ T cells carried more expanded clones than CD4+ did.

The CDR3 spans 11 residues. Trimming at V came to 7 bases and at J to 7 bases, leaving 6 bases not matched to a gene. Germline CDR1 SQVTM, CDR2 ANQGSEA. Using immunoSEQ multiplex PCR, the repertoire was profiled, and TCRdb retains in-frame clones only, with some absent. The profile shows some 100,000 clones, 90% of them singletons. Blood specimens came from baseline, cycle 4 day 1, and cycle 7 day 1. About this clone: Its antigen remains unknown.

The rearrangement uses TRBV29-1 and TRBJ1-2; 7 bases line up with TRBD1. The clonotype was recovered from an adult with an advanced solid tumor such as melanoma, head and neck, liver or kidney cancer. The sequences come from CD4+ or CD8+ T cells sorted from blood, collected in a trial of the OX40 agonist ivuxolimab. CDR3 in amino acids: CSGGQVGGYTF. In DNA, the CDR3 is TGCAGCGGTGGACAGGTTGGTGGCTACACCTTC.